Below, 16 T cell receptor beta chains from the same sample are listed, as sequenced in a study of blood T cells in healthy people across ages. For the second PCR, which ran for about 7 to 12 cycles, a sample-barcoded 5' primer and a J-beta primer mix were used. TCRdb ran MiXCR on the 5' RACE reads and lists one entry per CDR3 protein. The repertoire holds hundreds of thousands of distinct CDR3 sequences, with 21% as singletons. Material: blood. The receptors were sampled from a man in his 70s in good health.

About this clonotype itself: At one end the junction does not follow the germline gene, possibly because of a read error. This chain links TRBV5-1 with TRBJ2-1; TRBD2 matches 11 bases. The CDR3 runs to 18 residues. CDR1 SGHRS and CDR2 YFSETQ come from the germline V gene. The CDR3 DNA reads as TGCGCTAGCAGCCCTCCCGGGACTAGCGGCCGCTCCTACAATGAGCAGTTCTTC. Its translation is CASSPPGTSGRSYNEQFF.

This clonotype has a handful of counts. This rearrangement joins TRBV20-1 to TRBJ2-7, with 13 positions matching TRBD2. The CDR3 is made up of 14 amino acids. Germline trimming cut 6 bases from V and 1 base from J; bases unmatched to any gene: 3. Germline V gene sequence: CDR1 DFQATT, CDR2 SNEGSKA (reference sequence). The CDR3 DNA is TGCAGTGCACGACTAGCGGGAGGTTCCTACGAGCAGTACTTC. Its translation: CSARLAGGSYEQYF.

This sequence joins TRBV5-1 and TRBJ2-7; 12 nucleotides match TRBD2. Germline V gene data show CDR1 as SGHRS and CDR2 as YFSETQ. The CDR3 is 18 amino acids. V shed 4 bases, J shed 7 bases, and the junction held 18 bases outside the gene matches. The CDR3 here is CASSPRTSGVGIYNEQYF. CDR3 coding DNA: TGCGCCAGCAGCCCCCGGACTAGCGGGGTGGGGATTTACAATGAGCAGTACTTC. The full variable domain, rest sourced from reference TRBV5-1 and TRBJ2-7, is KAGVTQTPRYLIKTRGQQVTLSCSPISGHRSVSWYQQTPGQGLQFLFEYFSETQRNKGNFPGRFSGRQFSNSRSEMNVSTLELGDSALYLCASSPRTSGVGIYNEQYFGPGTRLTVT.

The chain links TRBV9 to TRBJ2-5, with 12 bases fitting TRBD2. With 3 bases clipped from V and 7 bases from J, the junction kept 10 bases outside the gene matches. CDR1 and CDR2 (germline): SGDLS, YYNGEE. The CDR3 contains 16 residues. CDR3 in DNA: TGTGCCAGCAGCGATCTCCTAGCGGGAGGGGAATCGACCCAGTACTTC. Its translation: CASSDLLAGGESTQYF.

This chain connects TRBV3-1 to TRBJ2-5; D is possibly TRBD2 (5 bases). The CDR3 has 14 amino acids. The germline gives CDR1 LGHDT, CDR2 YNNKEL (reference sequence). V was clipped by 2 bases and J by 3 bases, with 10 bases between them. CDR3 nucleotide sequence: TGTGCCAGCAGCCAATACGGGCGGGAAGAGACCCAGTACTTC. Translated, it gives CASSQYGREETQYF.

The rearrangement joins TRBV9 to TRBJ2-1, with D unclear. The germline V gene has CDR1 SGDLS and CDR2 YYNGEE. The V gene lost 0 bases and the J gene lost 4 bases, with 11 bases spanning the gap. The CDR3 consists of 15 residues. As DNA, the CDR3 is TGTGCCAGCAGCGTAGGAGCCTTAGAGTACAATGAGCAGTTCTTC. This codes for CASSVGALEYNEQFF.

The gene calls are TRBV7-2 and TRBJ2-1; no firm D call. V lost 7 bases to trimming and J lost 4 bases, with 17 bases between them. CDR1 and CDR2 from the germline V gene are SGHTA and FQGNSA. This CDR3 spans 15 amino acids. The CDR3 DNA reads as TGTGCCAGCAACATTGGCAGTTTAGGATACAATGAGCAGTTCTTC. Translation gives CASNIGSLGYNEQFF.

The chain employs TRBV12-3 or TRBV12-4 and TRBJ2-5; D is ambiguous. The ends were cut back, 6 bases at V and 4 bases at J, with 12 bases in the middle. This CDR3 spans 13 amino acids. The CDR3 here is CASSVFGRETQYF. Written as DNA, the CDR3 is TGTGCCAGCAGCGTGTTTGGACGAGAGACCCAGTACTTC.

This clonotype showed up just a few times. The chain is built from TRBV7-2 and TRBJ2-5; a possible D gene is TRBD1 (6 bases). The DNA end lines up better with TRBJ2-7; the J call may be wrong. This CDR3 spans 14 amino acids. CDR1 and CDR2 (germline): SGHTA, FQGNSA. CDR3 residues: CASSLDRMYYEQYF. DNA for the CDR3: TGTGCCAGCAGCCTGGACAGAATGTACTACGAGCAGTACTTC.

This chain connects TRBV28 to TRBJ2-7; maybe TRBD2 (5 bases). V was clipped by 3 bases and J by 0 bases, with 9 bases between them. CDR3 size: 14 residues. CDR1 and CDR2 (germline): MDHEN, SYDVKM. The CDR3 sequence is CASSFPGSSYEQYF. The CDR3 nucleotides read TGTGCCAGCAGTTTTCCGGGGTCCTCCTACGAGCAGTACTTC.

This clonotype was seen only a few times. J is TRBJ2-3 and V is TRBV11-2, with D tentatively TRBD1 or TRBD2 (7 bases each). The CDR3 extends over 14 amino acids. V lost 5 bases and J lost 8, with 17 bases in between. CDR1 SGHAT and CDR2 FQNNGV come from the germline V gene. Here the CDR3 reads CASSQSGNRGTQYF. As DNA, the CDR3 is TGTGCCAGCAGCCAGAGCGGGAACAGGGGTACGCAGTATTTT.

The rearrangement joins TRBV14 to TRBJ2-2, with a weak D call TRBD1 (6 bases). The CDR3 covers 16 residues. V gave up 1 base and J gave up 5 bases, with 14 bases separating them. Per the germline V gene, CDR1 is SGHDN and CDR2 is FVKESK. The CDR3 loop is CASSQVDRFRTGELFF. CDR3 nucleotide sequence: TGTGCCAGCAGCCAAGTCGACAGGTTCCGGACCGGGGAGCTGTTTTTT.

The CDR3: CASSLFGNPPGTEAFF. CDR3 DNA sequence: TGTGCCAGCAGTTTATTCGGGAACCCCCCCGGGACTGAAGCTTTCTTT. This rearrangement joins TRBV27 to TRBJ1-1; D is unclear. V was trimmed by 1 base and J by 5 bases, leaving 17 bases between them. From germline, CDR1 is MNHEY and CDR2 SMNVEV (reference sequence). The CDR3 totals 16 residues.

V and J are TRBV12-3 or TRBV12-4 and TRBJ2-3, with D uncertain. This CDR3 has 16 residues. V dropped 5 bases and J dropped 4 bases, with 19 bases sitting between them. CDR3 coding DNA: TGTGCCAGCAGTCTCCCTACTACAAACAGCGCAGATACGCAGTATTTT. Translation: CASSLPTTNSADTQYF.

This clonotype has only a few counts. This sequence joins TRBV5-5 and TRBJ1-4; D is ambiguous. The length of the CDR3 is 15 residues. CDR1 is SGHKS, CDR2 YYEKEE, per germline (reference sequence). Trimming shortened V by 0 bases and J by 5 bases, and 11 bases separated the two germline ends. The CDR3 DNA sequence: TGTGCCAGCAGCTTGGAGGCGGGGAAAAATGAAAAACTGTTTTTT. Its protein product is CASSLEAGKNEKLFF. Supplemented by reference TRBV5-5 and TRBJ1-4, the full variable domain reads DAGVTQSPTHLIKTRGQQVTLRCSPISGHKSVSWYQQVLGQGPQFIFQYYEKEERGRGNFPDRFSARQFPNYSSELNVNALLLGDSALYLCASSLEAGKNEKLFFGSGTQLSVL.

With respect to this clonotype: Compared with germline, one end of the junction differs, possibly owing to a read error. The chain links TRBV7-6 to TRBJ2-7, with 7 bases lining up with TRBD2. CDR3 size: 13 residues. CDR1 is SGHVS and CDR2 is FNYEAQ in the germline V gene. The CDR3 DNA follows: TGTGCCCGCAGTGGAAGCGGGATGCCCGAGCAGTACTTC. This codes for CARSGSGMPEQYF.